This paragraph covers one T cell receptor (beta chain) sequence. The sample originates from a study of STAT5B mutations in CD4+ large granular lymphocyte leukemia. Some clones are missing from TCRdb's copy, which holds only in-frame ones; the method was immunoSEQ multiplex PCR. The sample contains about 40,000 clones, approximately 88% of which appear only once. The CDR3 has 12 amino acids. The V gene's germline CDR1 is SGHTA and CDR2 FQGNSA. The V and J ends lost 2 bases and 9 bases respectively, with 8 bases between them. Sample: CD4+ T cells from blood buffy coats. The receptor was derived from a human donor in good health. This chain joins TRBV7-2 and TRBJ1-5, with D tentatively TRBD1 (5 bases). The CDR3 DNA is TGTGCCAGCAGCTTAACACAGGTGCCCCAGCATTTT. This sequence encodes CASSLTQVPQHF.